A selection of T cell receptor beta chains follows, all from one sample in a study of CD8 T cells in Susac syndrome. TCRdb fed the immunoSEQ multiplex PCR reads into MiXCR, producing one record per CDR3 protein. The sample contains 250,000 to 300,000 distinct CDR3 sequences, 85% of which appear only once. Sequencing was carried out using CD8+ T cells from PBMCs. Receptors originate from a human donor with multiple sclerosis. Each CDR3 is given with its conserved first and last residue. Fields, in order: D gene, clone size, J gene, V gene, CDR3 DNA, CDR3 protein. D genes are given only for firm matches. Some rows mark clone size as missing; the rest say once, few, many or name a class of expanded clone.

>TRBD2|.|TRBJ2-1|TRBV15
TGTGCCACCAGCAGAGAACACTTACCCGGGACTAGCGGACGGGGAGGGCCCTACAATGAGCAGTTCTTC
CATSREHLPGTSGRGGPYNEQFF
>.|few|TRBJ2-3|TRBV4-1
TGCGCCAGCAGCCAACTTAACTCCCCAGATACGCAGTATTTT
CASSQLNSPDTQYF
>.|.|TRBJ2-7|TRBV10-3
TGTGCCATCAGTGAGTCGCCAGAGAAAGGGTTGCAGTACTTC
CAISESPEKGLQYF
>.|.|TRBJ1-1|TRBV28
TGTGCCAGCAGTTGGTCGGGAGGGTGGACTGAAGCTTTCTTT
CASSWSGGWTEAFF
>.|.|TRBJ2-1|TRBV9
TGTGCCAGCAGCGTAGCTAGTTCTCTCAATGAGCAGTTCTTC
CASSVASSLNEQFF
>TRBD1|.|TRBJ2-1|TRBV7-9
TGTGTCAGCATCAGGGGGCGAAGCAATGAGCAGTTCTTC
CVSIRGRSNEQFF
>.|once|TRBJ2-1|TRBV2
TGTGCCAGCAGTGAAGCGCTGACAGGTAACTACAATGAGCAGTTCTTC
CASSEALTGNYNEQFF
>.|.|TRBJ2-1|TRBV5-6
TGTGCCAGCAGCGACGGGCCTCCTGGCTTCGATGAGCAGTTCTTC
CASSDGPPGFDEQFF
>.|.|TRBJ1-6|TRBV30
TGTGCCTGGAGCCCTTCGGCAGCCTCCCTCCACTTT
CAWSPSAASLHF
>TRBD1|.|TRBJ2-1|TRBV6-5
TGTGCCAGCAGTTATAACAGGGGCAATGAGCAGTTCTTC
CASSYNRGNEQFF
>TRBD2|.|TRBJ2-2|TRBV12-3/TRBV12-4
TGTGCCAGCAGTCTCGGACTAGAATGGTCACCCGGGGAGCTGTTTTTT
CASSLGLEWSPGELFF
>.|.|TRBJ2-7|TRBV7-6
TGTGCCAGCAGCTTATGGCCTATCCCCTACGAGCAGTACTTC
CASSLWPIPYEQYF
>TRBD1|.|TRBJ1-1|TRBV29-1
TGCAGCCCACCTGACAGGGGAACTGAAGCTTTCTTT
CSPPDRGTEAFF
>.|.|TRBJ2-2|TRBV25-1
TGTGCCAGCAGTAACTCTTCATTCACCGGGGAGCTGTTTTTT
CASSNSSFTGELFF
>.|.|TRBJ2-7|TRBV19
TGTGCCAGTAGACCGGGACTCTCCTACGAGCAGTACTTC
CASRPGLSYEQYF